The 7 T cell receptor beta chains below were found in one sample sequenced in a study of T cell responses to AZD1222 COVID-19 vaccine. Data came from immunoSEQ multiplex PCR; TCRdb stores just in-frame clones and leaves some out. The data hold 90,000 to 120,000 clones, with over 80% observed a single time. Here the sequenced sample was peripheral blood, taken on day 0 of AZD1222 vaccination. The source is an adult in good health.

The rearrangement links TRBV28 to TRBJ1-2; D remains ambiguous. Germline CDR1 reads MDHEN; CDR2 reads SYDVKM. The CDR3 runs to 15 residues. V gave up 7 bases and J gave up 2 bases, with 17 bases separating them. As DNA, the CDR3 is TGTGCCAGCATGTTCGGCGGGAACCTGAACTATGGCTACACCTTC. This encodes CASMFGGNLNYGYTF.

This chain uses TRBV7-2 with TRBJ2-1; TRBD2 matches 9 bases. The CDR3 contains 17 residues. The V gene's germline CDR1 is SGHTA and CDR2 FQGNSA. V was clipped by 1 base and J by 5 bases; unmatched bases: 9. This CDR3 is CASSLGAGGSWDNEQFF. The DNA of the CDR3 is TGTGCCAGCAGCTTAGGCGCGGGGGGGAGTTGGGACAATGAGCAGTTCTTC.

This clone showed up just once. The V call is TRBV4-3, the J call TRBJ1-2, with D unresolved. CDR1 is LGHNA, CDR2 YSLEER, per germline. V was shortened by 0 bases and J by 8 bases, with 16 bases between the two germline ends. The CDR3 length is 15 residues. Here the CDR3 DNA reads TGCGCCAGCAGCCAAGATTCTGTGTCTTCCCGGGGCTACACCTTC. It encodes CASSQDSVSSRGYTF.

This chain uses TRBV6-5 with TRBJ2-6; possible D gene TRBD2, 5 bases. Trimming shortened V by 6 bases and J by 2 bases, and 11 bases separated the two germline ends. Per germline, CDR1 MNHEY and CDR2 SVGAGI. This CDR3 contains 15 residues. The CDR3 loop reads CASSGMAAGANVLTF. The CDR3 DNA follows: TGTGCCAGCAGCGGGATGGCTGCTGGGGCCAACGTCCTGACTTTC.

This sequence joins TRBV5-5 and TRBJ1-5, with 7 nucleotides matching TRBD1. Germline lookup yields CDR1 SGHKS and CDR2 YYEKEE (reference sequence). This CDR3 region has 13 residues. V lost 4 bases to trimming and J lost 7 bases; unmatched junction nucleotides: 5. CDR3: CASSPDRAQPQHF. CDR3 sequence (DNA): TGTGCCAGCAGCCCCGACAGGGCGCAGCCCCAGCATTTT.

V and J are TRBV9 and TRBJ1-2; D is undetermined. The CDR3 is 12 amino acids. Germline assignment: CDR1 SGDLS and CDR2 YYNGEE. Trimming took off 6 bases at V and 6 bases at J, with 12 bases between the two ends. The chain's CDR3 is CASTSRRDGYTF. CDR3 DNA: TGTGCCAGCACCTCAAGGAGGGATGGCTACACCTTC.

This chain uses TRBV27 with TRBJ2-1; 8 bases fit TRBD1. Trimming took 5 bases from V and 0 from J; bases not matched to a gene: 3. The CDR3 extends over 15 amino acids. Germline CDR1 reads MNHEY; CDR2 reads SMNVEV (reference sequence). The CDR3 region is CASSQGANSYNEQFF. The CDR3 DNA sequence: TGTGCCAGCAGTCAGGGGGCCAACTCCTACAATGAGCAGTTCTTC.